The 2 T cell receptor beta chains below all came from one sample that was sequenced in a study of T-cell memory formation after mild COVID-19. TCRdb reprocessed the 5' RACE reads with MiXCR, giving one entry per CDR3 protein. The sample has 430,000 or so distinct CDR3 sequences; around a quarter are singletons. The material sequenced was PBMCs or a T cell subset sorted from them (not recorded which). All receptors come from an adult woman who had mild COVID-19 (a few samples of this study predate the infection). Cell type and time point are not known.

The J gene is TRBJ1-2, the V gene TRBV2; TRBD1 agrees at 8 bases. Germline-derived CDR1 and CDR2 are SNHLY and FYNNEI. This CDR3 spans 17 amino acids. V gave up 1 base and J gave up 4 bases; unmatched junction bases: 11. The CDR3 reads CASSEGLRTGRTYGYTF. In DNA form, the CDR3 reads TGTGCCAGCAGTGAAGGTCTCCGGACAGGGCGTACCTATGGCTACACCTTC.

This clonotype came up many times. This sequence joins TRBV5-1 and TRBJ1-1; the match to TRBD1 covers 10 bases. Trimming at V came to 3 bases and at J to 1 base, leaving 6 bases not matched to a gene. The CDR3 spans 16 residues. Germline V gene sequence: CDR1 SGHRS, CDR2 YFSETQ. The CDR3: CASSSRQGAWNTEAFF. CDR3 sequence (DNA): TGCGCCAGCAGCTCGAGACAGGGGGCCTGGAACACTGAAGCTTTCTTT.